Listed here are 9 T cell receptor beta chains from one sample, sequenced in a study of liver allograft versus peripheral blood T cells. Study as a whole: What was compared were the T cell receptor repertoires in transplanted livers and those in the peripheral blood of recipients.

MiXCR, run by TCRdb on the reads, gives a single entry per CDR3 protein. Of around 8,800 distinct CDR3 sequences listed, under 20% are singletons. All receptors come from a human patient who had a liver transplant. Some T cells may originate from the graft donor.

This clonotype was detected many times. The chain couples TRBV24-1 to TRBJ2-2, with 7 bases matching TRBD2. Germline CDR1 and CDR2: KGHDR and SFDVKD. CDR3 length: 14 residues. V shed 6 bases, J shed 5 bases, and the junction held 5 bases outside the gene matches. In nucleotides, the CDR3 is TGTGCCACCAGTACCGCGGGGGTAACCGGGGAGCTGTTTTTT. Protein product: CATSTAGVTGELFF.

The chain recombines TRBV11-2 with TRBJ1-2, with D unclear. Germline CDR1 and CDR2: SGHAT and FQNNGV. Trimming left V 6 bases short and J 6 bases short, with 8 bases between. The CDR3 loop spans 11 amino acids. CDR3 region: CASSTGHGYTF. Written as DNA, the CDR3 is TGTGCCAGCAGTACCGGCCATGGCTACACCTTC.

To note about this clonotype: A read error may explain this, as a much larger clone is one base away. The chain couples TRBV15 to TRBJ1-2, with no clear D. Germline V lookup: CDR1 LNHNV, CDR2 YYDKDF (reference sequence). The CDR3 is made up of 14 amino acids. Written as DNA, the CDR3 is TGTGCCACCAGCAGAGATCGGGGAAACTATGGCTGCACCTTC. Protein sequence: CATSRDRGNYGCTF. Full variable domain (remainder filled in from reference TRBV15 and TRBJ1-2): DAMVIQNPRYQVTQFGKPVTLSCSQTLNHNVMYWYQQKSSQAPKLLFHYYDKDFNNEADTPDNFQSRRPNTSFCFLDIRSPGLGDTAMYLCATSRDRGNYGCTFGSGTRLTVV.

The genes are TRBV12-3 or TRBV12-4 and TRBJ1-1, with TRBD1 matching over 7 bases. This CDR3 contains 15 residues. J was trimmed by 2 bases and V by 5 bases; bases with no gene match: 8. As DNA, the CDR3 is TGTGCCAGCAGTCCCGCCGGACAGGTCAACACTGAAGCTTTCTTT. Translated, it gives CASSPAGQVNTEAFF.

This clonotype has only a few counts. The chain employs TRBV27 and TRBJ2-1; 14 nucleotides match TRBD2. The J segment lost 7 bases and the V segment lost 2 bases, leaving 1 base of the junction unmatched. The CDR3 covers 15 residues. Germline V CDR1 and CDR2: MNHEY, SMNVEV (reference sequence). CDR3 nucleotides: TGTGCCAGCAGTTTACGACTAGCGGGGGGGAATGAGCAGTTCTTC. Its protein is CASSLRLAGGNEQFF.

This clonotype is labeled as medium-sized (0.01 to 0.1%). The chain employs TRBV16 and TRBJ1-2, with unresolved D. The V and J ends lost 4 bases and 6 bases respectively, with 12 bases between them. The CDR3 consists of 13 residues. Germline loops: CDR1 KGHSY, CDR2 FQNENV. The CDR3 bases are TGTGCCAGCAGCCCCCGAAGTCATGATGGCTACACCTTC. As protein: CASSPRSHDGYTF.

Only a few counts were recorded for this clonotype. The V gene is TRBV6-2 or TRBV6-3, the J gene TRBJ1-5; D gene unclear. V lost 0 bases to trimming and J lost 6 bases, with 9 bases between them. The CDR3 totals 14 residues. Germline V CDR1 and CDR2: MNHEY, SVGEGT. The CDR3: CASSYSKGTQPQHF. CDR3 DNA sequence: TGTGCCAGCAGTTACTCGAAAGGCACTCAGCCCCAGCATTTT.

This clonotype was seen more than once but under ten times. J is TRBJ1-1 and V is TRBV19, with no clear D. The V gene lost 1 base and the J gene lost 4 bases, with 4 bases spanning the gap. This CDR3 region has 12 residues. Germline V gives CDR1 LNHDA, CDR2 SQIVND (reference sequence). Here the CDR3 reads CASSIGSTEAFF. The CDR3 DNA reads as TGTGCCAGTAGTATAGGAAGCACTGAAGCTTTCTTT.

Within the sample, this clonotype is medium-sized. This chain uses TRBV29-1 with TRBJ2-7; the D is unclear. Germline assignment: CDR1 SQVTM and CDR2 ANQGSEA. The CDR3 has 12 residues. Trimming left V 2 bases short and J 5 bases short, with 10 bases between. CDR3 nucleotide sequence: TGCAGCGTTGAAAGCTGGATGAACGAGCAGTACTTC. Encoded protein: CSVESWMNEQYF.